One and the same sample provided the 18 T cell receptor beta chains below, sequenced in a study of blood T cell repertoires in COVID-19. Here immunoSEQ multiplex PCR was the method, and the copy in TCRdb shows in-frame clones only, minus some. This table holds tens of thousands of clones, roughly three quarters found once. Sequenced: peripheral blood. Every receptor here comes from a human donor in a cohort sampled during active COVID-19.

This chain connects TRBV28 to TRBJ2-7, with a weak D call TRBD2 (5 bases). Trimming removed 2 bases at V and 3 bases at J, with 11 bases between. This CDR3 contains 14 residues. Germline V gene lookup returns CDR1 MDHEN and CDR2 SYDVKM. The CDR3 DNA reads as TGTGCCAGCAGTTTAGAGGGCGGGCTCTACGAGCAGTACTTC. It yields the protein CASSLEGGLYEQYF.

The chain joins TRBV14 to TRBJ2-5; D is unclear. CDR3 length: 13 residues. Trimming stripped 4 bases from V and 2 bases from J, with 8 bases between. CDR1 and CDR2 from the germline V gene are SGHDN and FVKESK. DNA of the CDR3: TGTGCCAGCAGCCTCGAGTGGCAAGAGACCCAGTACTTC. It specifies CASSLEWQETQYF.

Written as DNA, the CDR3 is TGTGCCAGCAGCCCGGACAATGAGCAGTTCTTC. Its translation is CASSPDNEQFF. This rearrangement joins TRBV3-1 (or the pseudogene TRBV3-2) to TRBJ2-1; no clear D gene. Germline V gene lookup returns CDR1 LGHDT and CDR2 YNNKEL (reference sequence). Trimming shortened V by 4 bases and J by 5 bases, and 3 bases separated the two germline ends. The CDR3 contains 11 residues.

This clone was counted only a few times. CDR3 DNA: TGTGCCATCAGTGGAGACTGGACTAGCGGAGCTACAGATACGCAGTATTTT. Amino acid sequence: CAISGDWTSGATDTQYF. The rearrangement uses TRBV10-3 and TRBJ2-3; the match to TRBD2 covers 10 bases. Germline CDR1 and CDR2: ENHRY and SYGVKD. The CDR3 has 17 residues. The ends lost 4 bases at V and 3 bases at J; junction bases unmatched: 10.

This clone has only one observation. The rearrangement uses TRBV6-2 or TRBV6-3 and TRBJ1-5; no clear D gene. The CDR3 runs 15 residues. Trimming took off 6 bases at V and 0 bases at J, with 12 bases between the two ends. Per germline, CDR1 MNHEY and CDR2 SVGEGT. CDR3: CASSPGSYSNQPQHF. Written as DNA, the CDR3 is TGTGCCAGCAGCCCCGGGTCTTATAGCAATCAGCCCCAGCATTTT.

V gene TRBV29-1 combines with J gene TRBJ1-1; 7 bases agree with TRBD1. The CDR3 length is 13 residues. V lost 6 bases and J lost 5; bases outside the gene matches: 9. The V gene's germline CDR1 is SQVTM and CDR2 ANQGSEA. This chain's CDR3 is CSVRAGGRTEAFF. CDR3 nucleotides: TGCAGCGTGCGGGCAGGGGGACGGACTGAAGCTTTCTTT.

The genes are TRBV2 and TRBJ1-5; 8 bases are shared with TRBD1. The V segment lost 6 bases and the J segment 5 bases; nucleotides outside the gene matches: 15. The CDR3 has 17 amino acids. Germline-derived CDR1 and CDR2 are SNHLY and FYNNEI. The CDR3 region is CASSGQGVIAGYQPQHF. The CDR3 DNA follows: TGTGCCAGCAGCGGACAGGGCGTTATCGCGGGGTATCAGCCCCAGCATTTT.

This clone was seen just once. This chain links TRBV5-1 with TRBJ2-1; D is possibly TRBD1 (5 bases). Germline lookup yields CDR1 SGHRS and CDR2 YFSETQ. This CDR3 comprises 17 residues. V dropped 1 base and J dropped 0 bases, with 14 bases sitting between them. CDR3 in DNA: TGCGCCAGCAGCTTGTTCACAGGCCCAAGCTCCTACAATGAGCAGTTCTTC. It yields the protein CASSLFTGPSSYNEQFF.

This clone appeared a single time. The CDR3 here is CASTPGTSGRGEQYF. For the CDR3, the DNA is TGTGCCAGCACCCCAGGGACTAGCGGGAGAGGCGAGCAGTACTTC. This rearrangement joins TRBV6-5 to TRBJ2-7; 14 bases match TRBD2. Germline trimming cut 7 bases from V and 6 bases from J; bases unmatched to any gene: 8. Germline CDR1 MNHEY, CDR2 SVGAGI. The CDR3 is 15 amino acids.

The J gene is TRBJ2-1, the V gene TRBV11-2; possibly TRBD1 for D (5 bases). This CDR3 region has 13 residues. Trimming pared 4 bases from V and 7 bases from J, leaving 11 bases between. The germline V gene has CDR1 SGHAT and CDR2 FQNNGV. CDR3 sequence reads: CASSSYDRNEQFF. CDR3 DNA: TGTGCCAGCAGCTCCTATGACAGAAATGAGCAGTTCTTC.

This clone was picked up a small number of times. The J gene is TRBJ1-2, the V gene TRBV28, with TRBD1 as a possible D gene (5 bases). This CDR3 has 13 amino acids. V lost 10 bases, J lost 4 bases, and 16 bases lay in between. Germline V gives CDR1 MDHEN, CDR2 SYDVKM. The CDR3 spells CATRAQDVYGYTF. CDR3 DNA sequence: TGTGCCACCCGGGCACAGGACGTCTATGGCTACACCTTC.

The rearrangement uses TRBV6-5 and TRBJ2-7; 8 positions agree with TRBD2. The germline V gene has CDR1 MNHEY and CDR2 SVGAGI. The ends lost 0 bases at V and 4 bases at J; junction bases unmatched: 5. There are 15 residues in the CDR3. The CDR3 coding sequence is TGTGCCAGCAGTTACTCGATGCGGGAGGCGTACGAGCAGTACTTC. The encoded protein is CASSYSMREAYEQYF.

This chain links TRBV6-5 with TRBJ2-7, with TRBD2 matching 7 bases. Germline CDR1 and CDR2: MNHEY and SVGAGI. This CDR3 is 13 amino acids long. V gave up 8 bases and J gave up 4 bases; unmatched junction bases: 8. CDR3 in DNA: TGTGCCAGCGAGCGGGACCTTACTTACGAGCAGTACTTC. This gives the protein CASERDLTYEQYF.

DNA for the CDR3: TGTGCCAGCAGCTTAAAGGCAGGGGGCGATGAAAAACTGTTTTTT. Its protein is CASSLKAGGDEKLFF. This chain uses TRBV7-2 with TRBJ1-4, with 8 bases identical to TRBD1. Per germline, CDR1 SGHTA and CDR2 FQGNSA. This CDR3 contains 15 residues. V gave up 2 bases and J gave up 6 bases; unmatched junction bases: 5.

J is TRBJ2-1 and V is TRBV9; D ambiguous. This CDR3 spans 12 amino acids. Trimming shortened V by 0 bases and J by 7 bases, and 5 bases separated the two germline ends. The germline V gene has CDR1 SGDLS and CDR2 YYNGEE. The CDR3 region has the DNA TGTGCCAGCAGCGTAGGGCCAAATGAGCAGTTCTTC. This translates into CASSVGPNEQFF. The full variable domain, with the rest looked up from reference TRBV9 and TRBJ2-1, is DSGVTQTPKHLITATGQRVTLRCSPRSGDLSVYWYQQSLDQGLQFLIQYYNGEERAKGNILERFSAQQFPDLHSELNLSSLELGDSALYFCASSVGPNEQFFGPGTRLTVL.

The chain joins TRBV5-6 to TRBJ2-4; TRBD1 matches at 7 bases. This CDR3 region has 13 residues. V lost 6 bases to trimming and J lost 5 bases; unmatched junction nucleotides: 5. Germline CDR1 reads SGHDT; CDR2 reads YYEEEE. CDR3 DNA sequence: TGTGCCAGCACCTGGGACAGCGAAAACATTCAGTACTTC. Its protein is CASTWDSENIQYF.

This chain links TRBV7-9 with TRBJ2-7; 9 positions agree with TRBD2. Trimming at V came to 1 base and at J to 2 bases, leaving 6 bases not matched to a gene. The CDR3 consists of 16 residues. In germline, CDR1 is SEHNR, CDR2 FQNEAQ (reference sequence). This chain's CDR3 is CASSLGSGRNPYEQYF. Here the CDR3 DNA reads TGTGCCAGCAGCTTAGGCAGCGGGAGGAATCCCTACGAGCAGTACTTC.

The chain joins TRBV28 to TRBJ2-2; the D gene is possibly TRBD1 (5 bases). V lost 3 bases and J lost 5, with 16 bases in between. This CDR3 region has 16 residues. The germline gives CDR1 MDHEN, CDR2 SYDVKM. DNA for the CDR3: TGTGCCAGCAGTTTTCTCAGGGCAGGTGGGACCGGGGAGCTGTTTTTT. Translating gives CASSFLRAGGTGELFF.